This T cell receptor beta chain was observed in a study of blood T cell repertoires in COVID-19. Study-level information: There were acute and convalescent COVID-19 samples, and they came from the United States, Italy and Spain. The cDNA or gDNA used as material had been derived from T cells, B-cell-depleted T cells, or PBMCs.

This CDR3 spans 11 amino acids. Trimming removed 4 bases from V and 7 bases from J; junction bases left unmatched: 3. CDR1 SQVTM and CDR2 ANQGSEA come from the germline V gene. The data were produced by immunoSEQ multiplex PCR, yet TCRdb's version contains in-frame clones alone and is incomplete. The profile shows fewer than 80,000 clones, more than 75% of them singletons. This clonotype was obtained from a man aged 65-85 years with acute or convalescent COVID-19. The chain carries TRBV29-1 and TRBJ1-2, with TRBD1 matching 7 bases. Sequenced input: peripheral blood. For the CDR3, the DNA is TGCAGCGTTGTCCGGACAGGTGGCTACACCTTC. Its protein is CSVVRTGGYTF. The full variable domain, its missing parts supplied by reference TRBV29-1 and TRBJ1-2, is SAVISQKPSRDICQRGTSLTIQCQVDSQVTMMFWYRQQPGQSLTLIATANQGSEATYESGFVIDKFPISRPNLTFSTLTVSNMSPEDSSIYLCSVVRTGGYTFGSGTRLTVV.